Listed below are T cell receptor beta chains from one sample, sequenced in a study of shared clonotypes between healthy human individuals. Measured with immunoSEQ multiplex PCR; TCRdb has only the in-frame clones, and not every one. This table holds about 670,000 clones, around 72% found once. The specimen sequenced was memory CD4+ T cells sorted from blood. The receptors come from a woman aged 25-40 years in good health. CDR3s include the opening cysteine and the closing phenylalanine or tryptophan. The D gene is left open where the match is weak.

D gene: NA; V gene: TRBV19; J gene: TRBJ1-1; CDR3 protein: CASNGGVNTEAFF; CDR3 DNA: TGTGCCAGTAATGGGGGGGTGAACACTGAAGCTTTCTTT
D gene: TRBD2; V gene: TRBV5-5; J gene: TRBJ2-7; CDR3 protein: CASSLGALAGYEQYF; CDR3 DNA: TGTGCCAGCAGCCTCGGCGCCCTAGCGGGCTACGAGCAGTACTTC
D gene: NA; V gene: TRBV11-2; J gene: TRBJ2-7; CDR3 protein: CASSVQPDSSEQYF; CDR3 DNA: TGTGCCAGCAGCGTACAACCGGACTCCTCCGAGCAGTACTTC
D gene: TRBD2; V gene: TRBV5-1; J gene: TRBJ2-1; CDR3 protein: CASSLVGLAGPNEQFF; CDR3 DNA: TGCGCCAGCAGCTTGGTCGGACTAGCGGGACCCAATGAGCAGTTCTTC
D gene: TRBD2; V gene: TRBV7-9; J gene: TRBJ2-1; CDR3 protein: CASSFQAGEAGNEQFF; CDR3 DNA: TGTGCCAGCAGCTTTCAGGCGGGAGAGGCGGGAAATGAGCAGTTCTTC
D gene: TRBD1; V gene: TRBV5-8; J gene: TRBJ2-5; CDR3 protein: CASSVGTGRGETQYF; CDR3 DNA: TGTGCCAGCAGCGTCGGGACAGGGCGTGGGGAGACCCAGTACTTC
D gene: NA; V gene: TRBV28; J gene: TRBJ1-5; CDR3 protein: CASSFESLGSNQPQHF; CDR3 DNA: TGTGCCAGCAGTTTTGAGTCACTGGGAAGCAATCAGCCCCAGCATTTT
D gene: NA; V gene: TRBV30; J gene: TRBJ1-2; CDR3 protein: CAWSKLTANYGYTF; CDR3 DNA: TGTGCCTGGAGTAAACTGACAGCAAACTATGGCTACACCTTC
D gene: NA; V gene: TRBV4-1; J gene: TRBJ1-1; CDR3 protein: CASSQVPNLNTEAFF; CDR3 DNA: TGCGCCAGCAGCCAAGTCCCAAATCTGAACACTGAAGCTTTCTTT
D gene: TRBD1; V gene: TRBV19; J gene: TRBJ2-2; CDR3 protein: CASSIDGGRGRAGELFF; CDR3 DNA: TGTGCCAGTAGTATAGATGGAGGCAGGGGGCGGGCCGGGGAGCTGTTTTTT
D gene: NA; V gene: TRBV28; J gene: TRBJ1-3; CDR3 protein: CASSLKTSGNTIYF; CDR3 DNA: TGTGCCAGCAGTCTCAAGACAAGTGGAAACACCATATATTTT
D gene: NA; V gene: TRBV4-1; J gene: TRBJ2-4; CDR3 protein: CASSNPLGGRAKNIQYF; CDR3 DNA: TGCGCCAGCAGCAACCCCTTAGGCGGAAGAGCCAAAAACATTCAGTACTTC